This passage covers 22 T cell receptor beta chains from one sample sequenced in a study of cytomegalovirus exposure and HLA in healthy donors. 13 Jbeta primers and 60 Vbeta primers were used for the PCR. Clones were read by immunoSEQ multiplex PCR, and TCRdb kept only the in-frame ones, dropping some. The sample yields over 110,000 clones, roughly four fifths seen once. Sequences were obtained from PBMCs. These receptors all come from a male donor in good health and CMV-seronegative.

The chain combines TRBV6-5 with TRBJ1-5, with D unresolved. The germline V and J ends were trimmed by 10 bases and 3 bases, with 13 bases remaining between them. Germline CDR1 reads MNHEY; CDR2 reads SVGAGI. The CDR3 length is 13 residues. CDR3: CATTPGVNQPQHF. The CDR3 nucleotides are TGTGCCACCACCCCCGGGGTCAATCAGCCCCAGCATTTT.

V usage is TRBV9 and J usage is TRBJ2-7, with 10 positions matching TRBD2. Trimming removed 0 bases from V and 5 bases from J; junction bases left unmatched: 5. Germline CDR1 and CDR2: SGDLS and YYNGEE. CDR3 length: 15 residues. CDR3: CASSVGLAGVNEQYF. The CDR3 region has the DNA TGTGCCAGCAGCGTAGGGCTAGCGGGAGTTAACGAGCAGTACTTC. Using reference TRBV9 and TRBJ2-7 for the parts outside the CDR3, the full variable domain is DSGVTQTPKHLITATGQRVTLRCSPRSGDLSVYWYQQSLDQGLQFLIQYYNGEERAKGNILERFSAQQFPDLHSELNLSSLELGDSALYFCASSVGLAGVNEQYFGPGTRLTVT.

The chain uses TRBV9 and TRBJ2-7, with a tentative D call TRBD1 (6 bases). Trimming stripped 2 bases from V and 3 bases from J, with 12 bases between. The CDR3 runs to 14 residues. Germline CDR1 SGDLS, CDR2 YYNGEE. The CDR3, as DNA: TGTGCCAGCAGCGTCTCACAGGGTAACTACGAGCAGTACTTC. This translates into CASSVSQGNYEQYF.

V is TRBV7-6 and J is TRBJ2-7, with 11 bases that match TRBD1. CDR1 is SGHVS and CDR2 is FNYEAQ in the germline V gene. The CDR3 extends over 14 amino acids. V gave up 5 bases and J gave up 5 bases; unmatched junction bases: 5. CDR3 coding DNA: TGTGCCAGCAGCCCAGGGACAGGGGGGAACGAGCAGTACTTC. Translation: CASSPGTGGNEQYF.

The chain employs TRBV2 and TRBJ2-7; 12 nucleotides match TRBD2. Germline trimming cut 7 bases from V and 6 bases from J; bases unmatched to any gene: 25. The CDR3 extends over 20 amino acids. CDR1 SNHLY and CDR2 FYNNEI come from the germline V gene. Written as DNA, the CDR3 is TGTGCCAGCACCCTCGTCGGGGAGTTTGTTCCTAGCGGGAGGGCCTTCGAGCAGTACTTC. It translates to CASTLVGEFVPSGRAFEQYF.

This clone was seen just once. This sequence joins TRBV9 and TRBJ2-1, with 12 positions matching TRBD2. Trimming removed 4 bases from V and 8 bases from J; junction bases left unmatched: 4. The CDR3 length is 14 residues. Per germline, CDR1 SGDLS and CDR2 YYNGEE. The CDR3 is CASSPGLAGHEQFF. The CDR3 coding sequence is TGTGCCAGCAGCCCTGGACTAGCGGGACATGAGCAGTTCTTC.

J is TRBJ2-3 and V is TRBV9, with TRBD2 matching over 12 bases. The V gene's germline CDR1 is SGDLS and CDR2 YYNGEE. The CDR3 spans 16 residues. J was trimmed by 3 bases and V by 3 bases; bases with no gene match: 5. The CDR3 loop is CASSGRLAGETDTQYF. The CDR3 DNA is TGTGCCAGCAGCGGCCGACTAGCGGGAGAGACAGATACGCAGTATTTT. Supplemented by reference TRBV9 and TRBJ2-3, the full variable domain reads DSGVTQTPKHLITATGQRVTLRCSPRSGDLSVYWYQQSLDQGLQFLIQYYNGEERAKGNILERFSAQQFPDLHSELNLSSLELGDSALYFCASSGRLAGETDTQYFGPGTRLTVL.

This sequence joins TRBV28 and TRBJ1-1, with a tentative D call TRBD1 (5 bases). V was trimmed by 7 bases and J by 1 base, leaving 16 bases between them. This CDR3 is 15 amino acids long. The germline CDR1 and CDR2 sequences are MDHEN and SYDVKM. The CDR3: CASKIYGGGNTEAFF. The CDR3 DNA sequence: TGTGCCAGCAAAATCTACGGGGGGGGGAACACTGAAGCTTTCTTT.

This chain joins TRBV7-3 and TRBJ2-3, with a possible D match to TRBD2 (6 bases). Per germline, CDR1 SGHTA and CDR2 FQGTGA. V lost 2 bases to trimming and J lost 3 bases, with 12 bases between them. This CDR3 comprises 15 residues. The CDR3 nucleotides read TGTGCCAGCAGCTTAGTTACGGGAGCGACAGATACGCAGTATTTT. Translating it yields CASSLVTGATDTQYF.

This chain joins TRBV5-4 and TRBJ2-2; perhaps TRBD1 as D (6 bases). Looked up from germline, CDR1 is SGHNT and CDR2 is YYREEE (reference sequence). The CDR3 sequence is 14 residues long. V lost 4 bases and J lost 11, with 18 bases in between. The chain's CDR3 is CASSPLEGDRELFF. Written as DNA, the CDR3 is TGTGCCAGCAGCCCCCTAGAGGGGGACCGAGAGCTGTTTTTT.

The chain has TRBV7-3 and TRBJ2-7; TRBD1 matches 7 bases. The CDR3 consists of 13 residues. Per germline, CDR1 SGHTA and CDR2 FQGTGA. J was trimmed by 6 bases and V by 2 bases; bases with no gene match: 4. CDR3 bases: TGTGCCAGCAGCTTATTTACAGGGGTCGAGCAGTACTTC. Its translation is CASSLFTGVEQYF.

This CDR3 is CASSVVAGAPNEQFF. The CDR3 DNA reads TGTGCCAGCAGCGTAGTAGCGGGAGCCCCCAATGAGCAGTTCTTC. The chain has TRBV9 and TRBJ2-1; 9 nucleotides align to TRBD2. Trimming at V came to 0 bases and at J to 6 bases, leaving 4 bases not matched to a gene. The CDR3 contains 15 residues. Germline V gives CDR1 SGDLS, CDR2 YYNGEE. The entire variable domain, with the rest obtained from reference TRBV9 and TRBJ2-1, is as follows: DSGVTQTPKHLITATGQRVTLRCSPRSGDLSVYWYQQSLDQGLQFLIQYYNGEERAKGNILERFSAQQFPDLHSELNLSSLELGDSALYFCASSVVAGAPNEQFFGPGTRLTVL.

This clone showed up just a few times. The gene calls are TRBV11-2 and TRBJ2-2, with D uncertain. CDR3 length: 13 amino acids. Trimming shortened V by 5 bases and J by 4 bases, and 8 bases separated the two germline ends. Germline V lookup: CDR1 SGHAT, CDR2 FQNNGV. CDR3 sequence reads: CASSPGFTGELFF. The CDR3 bases are TGTGCCAGCAGCCCCGGGTTCACCGGGGAGCTGTTTTTT. The full variable domain, rest sourced from reference TRBV11-2 and TRBJ2-2, is EAGVAQSPRYKIIEKRQSVAFWCNPISGHATLYWYQQILGQGPKLLIQFQNNGVVDDSQLPKDRFSAERLKGVDSTLKIQPAKLEDSAVYLCASSPGFTGELFFGEGSRLTVL.

The chain is built from TRBV5-6 and TRBJ2-3; 8 bases line up with TRBD2. The CDR3 loop spans 17 amino acids. The germline V gene has CDR1 SGHDT and CDR2 YYEEEE. V lost 4 bases and J lost 3; bases outside the gene matches: 13. CDR3 coding DNA: TGTGCCAGCAGCCGACCGACGGGGGGGTATATTACAGATACGCAGTATTTT. The encoded protein is CASSRPTGGYITDTQYF.

This sequence joins TRBV4-3 and TRBJ2-7; D is unclear. The CDR3 is made up of 12 amino acids. Trimming left V 10 bases short and J 4 bases short, with 14 bases between. Germline V gene sequence: CDR1 LGHNA, CDR2 YSLEER. The CDR3 nucleotides are TGCGCCACTCCTTCGGTCGGTTACGAGCAGTACTTC. This translates into CATPSVGYEQYF.

The chain uses TRBV7-3 and TRBJ2-1; 10 bases match TRBD1. Germline V gene sequence: CDR1 SGHTA, CDR2 FQGTGA. V dropped 3 bases and J dropped 9; count of bases not matched to a gene: 11. The CDR3 totals 16 residues. CDR3 protein: CASSFETGTGAVEQFF. The CDR3 bases are TGTGCCAGCAGCTTCGAAACCGGGACAGGGGCTGTTGAGCAGTTCTTC.

This chain links TRBV7-2 with TRBJ2-7, with a possible D match to TRBD1 (6 bases). The length of the CDR3 is 15 residues. V was trimmed by 5 bases and J by 0 bases, leaving 14 bases between them. Germline V gene data show CDR1 as SGHTA and CDR2 as FQGNSA. CDR3 in DNA: TGTGCCAGCAGCCCGGTGCAGGGGAGCTCCTACGAGCAGTACTTC. Translation: CASSPVQGSSYEQYF. Combining the CDR3 with reference TRBV7-2 and TRBJ2-7 gives the whole variable domain GAGVSQSPSNKVTEKGKDVELRCDPISGHTALYWYRQSLGQGLEFLIYFQGNSAPDKSGLPSDRFSAERTGGSVSTLTIQRTQQEDSAVYLCASSPVQGSSYEQYFGPGTRLTVT.

The chain carries TRBV4-3 and TRBJ2-5, with a tentative D call TRBD2 (5 bases). Germline lookup yields CDR1 LGHNA and CDR2 YSLEER. V lost 1 base and J lost 5, with 17 bases in between. The CDR3 has 16 amino acids. The CDR3 region is CASSQVRLGRLETQYF. The CDR3 nucleotides are TGCGCCAGCAGCCAAGTGAGGTTGGGGAGATTGGAGACCCAGTACTTC.

V is TRBV15 and J is TRBJ2-7, with TRBD1 identical over 8 bases. Germline trimming cut 0 bases from V and 3 bases from J; bases unmatched to any gene: 10. The CDR3 is 17 residues long. Germline V lookup: CDR1 LNHNV, CDR2 YYDKDF (reference sequence). The DNA for the CDR3 is TGTGCCACCAGCAGAGAAGGACAGGGATCCCCTAACTACGAGCAGTACTTC. As protein: CATSREGQGSPNYEQYF.

This sequence joins TRBV30 and TRBJ1-1, with TRBD1 matching 8 bases. This CDR3 spans 15 amino acids. The trim removed 4 bases at V and 3 bases at J, leaving 10 bases unmatched. The germline V gene encodes CDR1 GTSNPN and CDR2 SVGIG (reference sequence). CDR3 loop: CAWKYGGTGDTEAFF. In DNA, the CDR3 is TGTGCCTGGAAGTACGGGGGGACAGGAGACACTGAAGCTTTCTTT.

The rearrangement joins TRBV28 to TRBJ1-5; D unclear. Germline CDR1 MDHEN, CDR2 SYDVKM. The CDR3 contains 14 residues. Trimming stripped 5 bases from V and 3 bases from J, with 11 bases between. The CDR3 protein is CASSLPGDNQPQHF. CDR3 sequence (DNA): TGTGCCAGCAGTCTCCCCGGGGACAATCAGCCCCAGCATTTT.

This chain uses TRBV18 with TRBJ1-1; D ambiguous. CDR3 size: 11 residues. Trimming removed 3 bases from V and 6 bases from J, with 5 bases in between. Germline lookup yields CDR1 KGHSH and CDR2 LQKENI. In DNA form, the CDR3 reads TGTGCCAGCTCACCCGGGGCTGAAGCTTTCTTT. Protein product: CASSPGAEAFF.